This T cell receptor (beta chain) was sequenced during a study of cytomegalovirus exposure and HLA in healthy donors. V shed 5 bases and J 2 bases; nucleotides not matched to a gene: 6. The germline CDR1 and CDR2 sequences are SEHNR and FQNEAQ (reference sequence). This CDR3 comprises 14 residues. To note about this clone: Its antigen is unidentified.

At sampling all donors were nominally healthy, likely with unrecorded immune exposures. Primers: 60 Vbeta forward and 13 Jbeta reverse. Here immunoSEQ multiplex PCR was the method, and the copy in TCRdb shows in-frame clones only, minus some. The sample shows about 90,000 clones, 67% of them seen only once. Study conclusions and caveats: The sole available immune exposure information was CMV serostatus. Sequences of the TCR beta chain were said to predict the HLA-A and HLA-B alleles of most subjects accurately. Later analysis revealed greater clonal expansion in HLA-associated TCR beta chains than in equally common others.

This chain joins TRBV7-9 and TRBJ2-7, with 7 bases fitting TRBD1. Sequences were obtained from PBMCs. The sequence derives from a man younger than 45 in good health and CMV-seronegative. CDR3 in amino acids: CASSPRTGTYEQYF. The CDR3 DNA is TGTGCCAGCAGCCCACGGACAGGTACCTACGAGCAGTACTTC.